The 4 T cell receptor beta chains presented below share a single source sample, sequenced in a study of T cells of healthy individuals (dated by TCRdb to 2016 to 2019). The library was made by 5' RACE. This sample was sequenced with an Illumina MiSeq. TCRdb trimmed the raw reads at Q25, called clones with MiXCR and kept productive beta chains. CDR3 protein duplicates are merged, each entry listing the most common genes and DNA. In this sample the table shows roughly 87,000 distinct CDR3 sequences, under 20% of which occur a single time. The ten largest make up roughly 6.2% of the sample. These receptors were collected from a human donor in good health.

The chain has TRBV20-1 and TRBJ2-1; D unclear. CDR3 length: 10 residues. V lost 3 bases, J lost 6 bases, and 3 bases lay in between. Germline V gives CDR1 DFQATT, CDR2 SNEGSKA (reference sequence). CDR3 in DNA: TGCAGTGCTAGCTCCAATGAGCAGTTCTTC. It translates to CSASSNEQFF.

This clonotype was seen many times. The rearrangement uses TRBV4-3 and TRBJ2-2; TRBD2 matches at 10 bases. The CDR3 length is 22 residues. After removal of 3 bases from V and 1 base from J, the junction contained 20 bases not matched to a gene. Germline lookup yields CDR1 LGHNA and CDR2 YSLEER. CDR3 region: CASSQHIQGRGTSGKNTGELFF. The CDR3 nucleotides are TGCGCCAGCAGCCAGCATATTCAGGGGAGGGGAACTAGCGGGAAGAACACCGGGGAGCTGTTTTTT.

Only a few counts were recorded for this clonotype. The chain recombines TRBV20-1 with TRBJ2-5; D gene unclear. CDR3 length: 14 amino acids. Germline values: CDR1 DFQATT, CDR2 SNEGSKA (reference sequence). Between the trimmed V and J ends, which lost 1 base and 5 bases, there was a span of 14 bases. The CDR3 DNA reads TGCAGTGCTAGAGTAGTGAAAGTGGAGGAGACCCAGTACTTC. As protein: CSARVVKVEETQYF.

The rearrangement links TRBV4-2 to TRBJ2-2; 9 bases line up with TRBD1. This CDR3 has 16 amino acids. Germline V gene sequence: CDR1 LGHNA, CDR2 YNFKEQ. The J segment lost 6 bases and the V segment lost 2 bases, leaving 7 bases of the junction unmatched. CDR3 DNA sequence: TGTGCCAGCAGCCAAATGACACAGGGGGCGGCCGGGGAGCTGTTTTTT. As protein: CASSQMTQGAAGELFF.